The present T cell receptor (beta chain) was sequenced within a study of beta chain features in type 1 diabetes. Since all of the isolated RNA was reverse transcribed, expressed TCRB transcripts were what got sequenced. This table comes from immunoSEQ multiplex PCR, and its TCRdb copy is limited to in-frame clones, with some not included. This repertoire shows about half a million clones, approximately 30% found once; its top ten account for around 0.065%. There was one heparinised blood draw per donor, averaging roughly 110 mL. Purity exceeding 95% was reached by all sorted populations. The sample holds a few counts of this clone. The V gene end was trimmed by 5 bases and the J gene end by 3 bases; junction bases not matched to a gene: 5. CDR1 SEHNR and CDR2 FQNEAQ come from the germline V gene (reference sequence). This CDR3 is 14 amino acids long.

Sequencing was performed on naive CD4+ T cells from blood. This sequence originates from a man between 18 and 29 years old in good health. The V call is TRBV7-9, the J call TRBJ2-7, with 9 bases that match TRBD2. The CDR3 DNA reads TGTGCCAGCAGCCCCCGGACTAGCGTCTACGAGCAGTACTTC. It yields the protein CASSPRTSVYEQYF. Filled out from reference TRBV7-9 and TRBJ2-7, the complete variable domain reads DTGVSQNPRHKITKRGQNVTFRCDPISEHNRLYWYRQTLGQGPEFLTYFQNEAQLEKSRLLSDRFSAERPKGSFSTLEIQRTEQGDSAMYLCASSPRTSVYEQYFGPGTRLTVT.